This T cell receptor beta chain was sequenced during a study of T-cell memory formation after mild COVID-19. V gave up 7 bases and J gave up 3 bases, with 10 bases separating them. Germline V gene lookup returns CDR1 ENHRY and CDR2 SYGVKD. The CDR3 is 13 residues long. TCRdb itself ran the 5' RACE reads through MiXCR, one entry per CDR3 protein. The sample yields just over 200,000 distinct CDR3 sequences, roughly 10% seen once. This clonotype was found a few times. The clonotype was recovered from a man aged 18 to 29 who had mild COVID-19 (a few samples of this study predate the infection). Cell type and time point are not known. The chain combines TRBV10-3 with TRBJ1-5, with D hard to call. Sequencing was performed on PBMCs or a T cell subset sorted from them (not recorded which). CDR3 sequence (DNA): TGTGCCATCACTTCAGATATCAATCAGCCCCAGCATTTT. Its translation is CAITSDINQPQHF.